This is a list of T cell receptor beta chains from one sample in a study of Ad26.COV2.S vaccination and SARS-CoV-2 variants. This table comes from immunoSEQ multiplex PCR, and its TCRdb copy is limited to in-frame clones, with some not included. The profile covers 410,000 or so clones, with about 93% appearing a single time and more than 9% taken by the ten largest. The specimen was peripheral blood, collected in a trial of Ad26.COV2.S vaccine versus placebo. The receptors here all came from a person between 18 and 60 years old who received the Ad26.COV2.S COVID-19 vaccine or a placebo. CDR3s include the opening cysteine and the closing phenylalanine or tryptophan. D genes are given only for firm matches. Clone sizes are given selectively: once, few, many, or a class where the clone is expanded.

D gene	V gene	clone size	J gene	CDR3 protein	CDR3 DNA
TRBD1	TRBV18	-	TRBJ2-2	CASSLLRTGGNTGELFF	TGTGCCAGCTCGCTCTTAAGGACAGGAGGGAACACCGGGGAGCTGTTTTTT
TRBD1	TRBV7-2	-	TRBJ2-7	CASSFPVEGGQGKGEQYF	TGTGCCAGCAGCTTCCCCGTGGAGGGGGGACAGGGGAAAGGTGAGCAGTACTTC
TRBD1	TRBV19	-	TRBJ2-5	CASKEQGGETQYF	TGTGCCTCAAAAGAACAGGGGGGAGAGACCCAGTACTTC
-	TRBV19	once	TRBJ1-1	CASSIGGGLGEAFF	TGTGCCAGTAGTATAGGAGGGGGGCTCGGTGAAGCTTTCTTT
-	TRBV6-5	-	TRBJ1-3	CASSYSSQAGGNTIYF	TGTGCCAGCAGTTACTCTTCACAAGCAGGTGGAAACACCATATATTTT
TRBD1	TRBV6-2/TRBV6-3	-	TRBJ1-1	CASSYAGQGAEAFF	TGTGCCAGCAGTTACGCAGGACAGGGGGCTGAAGCTTTCTTT
-	TRBV6-5	-	TRBJ1-2	CASSYSGGNYGYTF	TGTGCCAGCAGTTACTCAGGGGGTAACTATGGCTACACCTTC
TRBD1	TRBV29-1	-	TRBJ2-1	CSGLPTGGNYNEQFF	TGCAGCGGCCTTCCCACAGGGGGAAACTACAATGAGCAGTTCTTC
-	TRBV18	-	TRBJ1-2	CASALTGGFNYGYTF	TGTGCCAGCGCACTTACAGGAGGCTTTAACTATGGCTACACCTTC
-	TRBV6-5	once	TRBJ1-2	CASSYGTPSHYGYTF	TGTGCCAGCAGTTACGGGACCCCAAGTCACTATGGCTACACCTTC
-	TRBV11-2	-	TRBJ2-7	CASRNAYEQYF	TGTGCCAGCAGGAACGCCTACGAGCAGTACTTC
TRBD2	TRBV2	few	TRBJ2-3	CASSAPTSGRADTQYF	TGTGCCAGCAGTGCCCCGACTAGCGGGAGGGCAGATACGCAGTATTTT
-	TRBV7-6	-	TRBJ1-2	CASSSDTTYGYTF	TGTGCCAGCAGCTCGGACACAACCTATGGCTACACCTTC
-	TRBV4-1	-	TRBJ2-1	CASSQDSLGQPPYNEQFF	TGCGCCAGCAGCCAAGATAGTTTAGGACAACCGCCCTACAATGAGCAGTTCTTC
TRBD1	TRBV28	-	TRBJ1-4	CASTGQGNEKLFF	TGTGCCAGCACGGGACAGGGGAATGAAAAACTGTTTTTT
TRBD2	TRBV27	few	TRBJ2-7	CASSPVLAKSSYEQYF	TGTGCCAGCAGTCCCGTACTAGCGAAGAGCTCCTACGAGCAGTACTTC
TRBD2	TRBV11-2	-	TRBJ2-5	CASSLGAGGYQETQYF	TGTGCCAGCAGCTTAGGGGCGGGAGGGTATCAAGAGACCCAGTACTTC
TRBD1	TRBV27	few	TRBJ1-1	CASSTGAALEAFF	TGTGCCAGCAGTACAGGGGCGGCCCTTGAAGCTTTCTTT
TRBD1	TRBV29-1	-	TRBJ2-1	CSVDRGSYNEQFF	TGCAGCGTTGACAGGGGGAGCTACAATGAGCAGTTCTTC
-	TRBV5-4	-	TRBJ2-2	CASSRVPGGTGELFF	TGTGCCAGCAGCCGTGTGCCTGGAGGCACCGGGGAGCTGTTTTTT
TRBD2	TRBV4-3	-	TRBJ2-5	CASSQTSGREETQYF	TGCGCCAGCAGCCAGACTAGCGGGAGGGAAGAGACCCAGTACTTC
TRBD1	TRBV3-1/TRBV3-2	once	TRBJ2-7	CASSQVGTGRVQYF	TGTGCCAGCAGCCAAGTGGGGACAGGGAGAGTGCAGTACTTC
-	TRBV24-1	-	TRBJ2-5	CATAGHSGAETQYF	TGTGCCACCGCTGGACACTCAGGGGCAGAGACCCAGTACTTC
TRBD2	TRBV24-1	-	TRBJ2-1	CATSDSQTSAYNEQFF	TGTGCCACCAGTGATTCCCAGACTAGCGCTTACAATGAGCAGTTCTTC
-	TRBV18	-	TRBJ2-1	CASSPPSGRPYNEQFF	TGTGCCAGCTCACCACCATCTGGGAGGCCCTACAATGAGCAGTTCTTC
TRBD1	TRBV24-1	-	TRBJ1-5	CATSATGGSQPQHF	TGTGCCACCAGTGCAACAGGGGGTAGTCAGCCCCAGCATTTT
-	TRBV9	-	TRBJ2-1	CASSVEDSRGLSYNEQFF	TGTGCCAGCAGCGTAGAAGATAGCCGGGGCCTTTCCTACAATGAGCAGTTCTTC
TRBD2	TRBV15	-	TRBJ2-5	CATSTYGRMEETQYF	TGTGCCACCAGCACATACGGGAGGATGGAAGAGACCCAGTACTTC
-	TRBV30	-	TRBJ1-5	CAWSVSGADQPQHF	TGTGCCTGGAGTGTAAGCGGGGCCGATCAGCCCCAGCATTTT
TRBD2	TRBV5-1	-	TRBJ2-5	CASSSGLAEETQYF	TGCGCCAGCAGTTCGGGACTAGCGGAAGAGACCCAGTACTTC
TRBD1	TRBV6-6	-	TRBJ1-1	CASSYTTGGTEAFF	TGTGCCAGCAGTTACACGACAGGGGGAACTGAAGCTTTCTTT
-	TRBV19	-	TRBJ2-1	CASSQSLGDNEQFF	TGTGCCAGTAGTCAGTCCCTGGGGGACAATGAGCAGTTCTTC
-	TRBV9	-	TRBJ2-2	CASSVAEGFGELFF	TGTGCCAGCAGCGTAGCTGAGGGGTTTGGGGAGCTGTTTTTT
TRBD1	TRBV7-9	-	TRBJ2-7	CASSRGQGIVNEQYF	TGTGCCAGCAGCCGAGGACAGGGCATAGTCAACGAGCAGTACTTC
TRBD2	TRBV5-6	-	TRBJ2-3	CASSLVAGGTDTQYF	TGTGCCAGCAGCTTGGTGGCGGGAGGCACAGATACGCAGTATTTT
-	TRBV15	-	TRBJ1-1	CATSNPGAEAFF	TGTGCCACCAGCAACCCCGGGGCTGAAGCTTTCTTT
TRBD2	TRBV9	-	TRBJ2-5	CASSPKTSGRGQETQYF	TGTGCCAGCAGCCCGAAAACTAGCGGGAGGGGCCAAGAGACCCAGTACTTC
TRBD1	TRBV10-3	once	TRBJ2-1	CAINQQGKDDEQFF	TGTGCCATCAACCAACAGGGGAAAGATGATGAGCAGTTCTTC
-	TRBV7-9	few	TRBJ1-3	CASSSDYTIYF	TGTGCCAGCAGCTCCGACTACACCATATATTTT
TRBD1	TRBV7-2	-	TRBJ1-5	CASSETAGGAPQHF	TGTGCCAGCAGCGAGACGGCAGGGGGCGCCCCCCAGCATTTT
TRBD1	TRBV30	-	TRBJ1-1	CAWRRQGMGTEAFF	TGTGCCTGGAGAAGACAGGGCATGGGCACTGAAGCTTTCTTT
-	TRBV7-2	-	TRBJ2-7	CASSLLATDAYEQYF	TGTGCCAGCAGCTTATTGGCGACGGACGCCTACGAGCAGTACTTC